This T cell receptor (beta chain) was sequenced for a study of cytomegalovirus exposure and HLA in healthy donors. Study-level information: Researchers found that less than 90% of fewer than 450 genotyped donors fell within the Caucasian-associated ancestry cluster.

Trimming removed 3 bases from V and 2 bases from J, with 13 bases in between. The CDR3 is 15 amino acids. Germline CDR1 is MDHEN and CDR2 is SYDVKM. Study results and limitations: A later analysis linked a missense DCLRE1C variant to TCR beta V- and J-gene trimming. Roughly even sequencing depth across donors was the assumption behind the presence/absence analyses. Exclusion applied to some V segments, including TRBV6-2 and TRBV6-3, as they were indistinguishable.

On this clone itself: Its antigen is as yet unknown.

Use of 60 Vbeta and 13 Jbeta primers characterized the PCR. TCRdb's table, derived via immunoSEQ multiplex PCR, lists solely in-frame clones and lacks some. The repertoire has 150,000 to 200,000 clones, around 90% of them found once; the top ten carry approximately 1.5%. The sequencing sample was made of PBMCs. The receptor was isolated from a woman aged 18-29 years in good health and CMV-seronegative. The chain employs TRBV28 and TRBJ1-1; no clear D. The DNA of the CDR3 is TGTGCCAGCAGTTTGGGAGGGAGTTTTAACACTGAAGCTTTCTTT. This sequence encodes CASSLGGSFNTEAFF.